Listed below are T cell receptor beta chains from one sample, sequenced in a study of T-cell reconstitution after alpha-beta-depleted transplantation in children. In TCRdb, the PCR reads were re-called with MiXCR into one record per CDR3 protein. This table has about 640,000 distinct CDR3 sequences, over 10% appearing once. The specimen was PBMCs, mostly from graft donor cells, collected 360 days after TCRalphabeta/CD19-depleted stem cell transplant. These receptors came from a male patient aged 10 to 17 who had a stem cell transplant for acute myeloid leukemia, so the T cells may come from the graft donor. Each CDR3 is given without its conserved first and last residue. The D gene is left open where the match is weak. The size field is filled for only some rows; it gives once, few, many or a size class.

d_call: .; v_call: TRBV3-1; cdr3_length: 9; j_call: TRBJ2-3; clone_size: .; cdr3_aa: ASSQEATQY
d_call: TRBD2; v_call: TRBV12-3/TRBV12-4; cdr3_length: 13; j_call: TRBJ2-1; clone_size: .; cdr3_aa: ASSLWEGRTDEQF
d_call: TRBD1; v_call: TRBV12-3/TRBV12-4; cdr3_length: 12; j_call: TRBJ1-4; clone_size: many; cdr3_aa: ASSPGTGGEKLF
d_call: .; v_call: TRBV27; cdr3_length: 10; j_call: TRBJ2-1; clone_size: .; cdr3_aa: ASLIGNNEQF
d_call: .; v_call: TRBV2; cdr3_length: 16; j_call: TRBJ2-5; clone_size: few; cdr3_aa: ASSRQVSWGGESETQY
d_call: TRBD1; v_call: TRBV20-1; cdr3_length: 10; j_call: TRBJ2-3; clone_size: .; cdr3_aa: SASGTARAQY
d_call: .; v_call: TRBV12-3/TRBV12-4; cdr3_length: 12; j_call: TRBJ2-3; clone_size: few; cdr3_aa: ASGGGSSTDTQY
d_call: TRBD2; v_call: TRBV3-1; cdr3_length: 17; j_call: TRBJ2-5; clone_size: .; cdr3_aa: ASSQPTPGLAGTSETQY
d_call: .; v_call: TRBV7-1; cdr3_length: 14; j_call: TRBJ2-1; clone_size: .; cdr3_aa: AISSGLLGSYNEQF
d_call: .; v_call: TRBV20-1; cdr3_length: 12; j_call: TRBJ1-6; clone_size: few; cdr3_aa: SARDWGVGSPLH
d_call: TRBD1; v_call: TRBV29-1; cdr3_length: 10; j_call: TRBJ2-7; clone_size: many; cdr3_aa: SVGTDSYEQY
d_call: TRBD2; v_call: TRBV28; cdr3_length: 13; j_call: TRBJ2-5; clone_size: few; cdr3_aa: ASTWGGVGLETQY
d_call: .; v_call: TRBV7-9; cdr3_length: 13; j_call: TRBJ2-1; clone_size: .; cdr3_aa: ASSSGLLTYNEQF
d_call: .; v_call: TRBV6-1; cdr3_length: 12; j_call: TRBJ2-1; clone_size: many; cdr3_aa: ASSPHWSYNEQF
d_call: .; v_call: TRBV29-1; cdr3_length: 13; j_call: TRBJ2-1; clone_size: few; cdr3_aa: SVDSIATYGNEQF
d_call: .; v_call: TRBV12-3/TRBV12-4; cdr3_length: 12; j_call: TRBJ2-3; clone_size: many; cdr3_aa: ASNPGPSTDTQY
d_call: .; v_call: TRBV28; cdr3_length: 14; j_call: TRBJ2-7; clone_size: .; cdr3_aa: ASSLYLAPLGYEQY
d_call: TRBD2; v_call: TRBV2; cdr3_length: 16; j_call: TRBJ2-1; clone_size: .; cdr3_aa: ASSGTSGSISSYNEQF
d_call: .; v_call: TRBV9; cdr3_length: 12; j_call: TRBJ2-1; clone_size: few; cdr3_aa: ASSPPPGANEQF
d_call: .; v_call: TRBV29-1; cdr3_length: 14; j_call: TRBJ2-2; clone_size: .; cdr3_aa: SVGGARGGDTGELF
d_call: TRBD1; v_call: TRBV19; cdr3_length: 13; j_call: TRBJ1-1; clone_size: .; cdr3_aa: ASSVYRGLDTEAF
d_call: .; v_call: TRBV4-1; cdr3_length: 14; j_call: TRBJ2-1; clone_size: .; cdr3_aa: ASSQVLRVLYNEQF
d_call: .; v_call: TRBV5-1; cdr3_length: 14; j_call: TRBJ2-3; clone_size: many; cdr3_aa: ASSSGWDKTPDTQY
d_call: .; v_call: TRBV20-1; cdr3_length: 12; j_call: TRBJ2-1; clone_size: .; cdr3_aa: SARILEVYNEQF
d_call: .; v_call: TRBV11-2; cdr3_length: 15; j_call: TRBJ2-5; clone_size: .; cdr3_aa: ASSLEVWGRVKETQY
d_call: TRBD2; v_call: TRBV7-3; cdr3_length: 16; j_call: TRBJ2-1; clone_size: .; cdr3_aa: ASSPGTSGPGSHNEQF
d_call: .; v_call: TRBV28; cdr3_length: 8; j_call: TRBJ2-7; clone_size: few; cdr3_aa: ASSLREQY